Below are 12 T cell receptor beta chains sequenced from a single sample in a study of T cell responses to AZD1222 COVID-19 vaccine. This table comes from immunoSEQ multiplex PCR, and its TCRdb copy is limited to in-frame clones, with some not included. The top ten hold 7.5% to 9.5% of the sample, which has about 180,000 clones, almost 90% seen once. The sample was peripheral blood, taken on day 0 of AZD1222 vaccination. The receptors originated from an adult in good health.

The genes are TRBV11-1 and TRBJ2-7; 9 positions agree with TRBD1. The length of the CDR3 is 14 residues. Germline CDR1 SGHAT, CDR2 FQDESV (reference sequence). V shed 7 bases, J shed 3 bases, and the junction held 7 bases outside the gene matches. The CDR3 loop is CASKIGTGNYEQYF. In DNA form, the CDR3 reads TGTGCCAGCAAAATCGGGACAGGGAACTACGAGCAGTACTTC.

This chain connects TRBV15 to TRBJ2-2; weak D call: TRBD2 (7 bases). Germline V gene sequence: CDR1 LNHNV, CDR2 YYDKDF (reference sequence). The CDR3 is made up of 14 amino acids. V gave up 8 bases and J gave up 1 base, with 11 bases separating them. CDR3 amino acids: CATSGGRNTGELFF. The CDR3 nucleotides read TGTGCCACCTCCGGGGGGCGGAACACCGGGGAGCTGTTTTTT. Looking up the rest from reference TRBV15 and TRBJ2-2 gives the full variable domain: DAMVIQNPRYQVTQFGKPVTLSCSQTLNHNVMYWYQQKSSQAPKLLFHYYDKDFNNEADTPDNFQSRRPNTSFCFLDIRSPGLGDTAMYLCATSGGRNTGELFFGEGSRLTVL.

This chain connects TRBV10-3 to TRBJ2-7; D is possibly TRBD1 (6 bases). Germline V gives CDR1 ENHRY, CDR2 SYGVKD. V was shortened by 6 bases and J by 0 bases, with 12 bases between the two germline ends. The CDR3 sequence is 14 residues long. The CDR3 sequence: CAIRDSKSSYEQYF. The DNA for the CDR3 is TGTGCCATCAGGGACAGTAAGAGCTCCTACGAGCAGTACTTC.

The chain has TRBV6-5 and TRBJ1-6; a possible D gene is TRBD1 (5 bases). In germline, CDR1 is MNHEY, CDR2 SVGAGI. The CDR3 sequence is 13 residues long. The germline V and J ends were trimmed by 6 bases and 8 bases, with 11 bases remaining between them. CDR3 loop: CASRGLGDSPLHF. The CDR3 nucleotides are TGTGCCAGCAGGGGGCTAGGAGATTCACCCCTCCACTTT.

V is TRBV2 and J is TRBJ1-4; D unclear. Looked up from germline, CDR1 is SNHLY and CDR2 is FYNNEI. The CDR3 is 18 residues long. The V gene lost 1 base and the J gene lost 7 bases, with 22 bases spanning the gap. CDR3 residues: CASSEGRGRIVAGEKLFF. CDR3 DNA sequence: TGTGCCAGCAGTGAAGGGCGAGGAAGAATCGTAGCAGGTGAAAAACTGTTTTTT.

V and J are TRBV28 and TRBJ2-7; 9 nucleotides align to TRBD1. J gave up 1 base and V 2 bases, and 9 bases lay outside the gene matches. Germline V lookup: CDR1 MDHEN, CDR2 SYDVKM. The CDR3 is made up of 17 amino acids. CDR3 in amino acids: CASSLGRTGERSYEQYF. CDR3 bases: TGTGCCAGCAGTTTAGGTAGGACAGGGGAGCGATCCTACGAGCAGTACTTC.

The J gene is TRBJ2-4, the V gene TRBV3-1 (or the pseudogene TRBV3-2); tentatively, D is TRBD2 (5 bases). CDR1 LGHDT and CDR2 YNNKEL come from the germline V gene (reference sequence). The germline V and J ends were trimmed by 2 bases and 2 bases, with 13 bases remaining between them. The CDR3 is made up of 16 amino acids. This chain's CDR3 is CASSQSGNRTKNIQYF. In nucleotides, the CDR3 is TGTGCCAGCAGCCAATCCGGGAACCGTACCAAAAACATTCAGTACTTC.

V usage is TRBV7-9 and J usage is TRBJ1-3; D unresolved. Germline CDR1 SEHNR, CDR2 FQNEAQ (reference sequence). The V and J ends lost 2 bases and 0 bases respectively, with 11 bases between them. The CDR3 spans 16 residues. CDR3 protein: CASSLPIVGSGNTIYF. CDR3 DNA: TGTGCCAGCAGCTTACCGATAGTAGGCTCTGGAAACACCATATATTTT. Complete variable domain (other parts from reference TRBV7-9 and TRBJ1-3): DTGVSQNPRHKITKRGQNVTFRCDPISEHNRLYWYRQTLGQGPEFLTYFQNEAQLEKSRLLSDRFSAERPKGSFSTLEIQRTEQGDSAMYLCASSLPIVGSGNTIYFGEGSWLTVV.

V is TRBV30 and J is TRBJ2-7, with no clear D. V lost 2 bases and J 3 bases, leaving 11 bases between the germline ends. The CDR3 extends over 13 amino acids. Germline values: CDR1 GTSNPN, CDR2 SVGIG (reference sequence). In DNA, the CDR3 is TGTGCCTGGAGTAAAGGCAGTTTCTACGAGCAGTACTTC. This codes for CAWSKGSFYEQYF. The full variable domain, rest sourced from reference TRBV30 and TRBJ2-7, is SQTIHQWPATLVQPVGSPLSLECTVEGTSNPNLYWYRQAAGRGLQLLFYSVGIGQISSEVPQNLSASRPQDRQFILSSKKLLLSDSGFYLCAWSKGSFYEQYFGPGTRLTVT.

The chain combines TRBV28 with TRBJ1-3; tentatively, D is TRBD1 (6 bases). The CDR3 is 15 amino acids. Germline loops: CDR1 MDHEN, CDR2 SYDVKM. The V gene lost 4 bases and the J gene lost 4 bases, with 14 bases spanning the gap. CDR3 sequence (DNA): TGTGCCAGCAGTTCACCCAGGGGTGGGGGAAACACCATATATTTT. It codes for CASSSPRGGGNTIYF.

The CDR3 coding sequence is TGTGCCAGCAGCTTAGGGGGGACTGGAAACACCATATATTTT. Translating gives CASSLGGTGNTIYF. The rearrangement uses TRBV7-2 and TRBJ1-3, with D possibly being TRBD1 (5 bases). CDR1 and CDR2 (germline): SGHTA, FQGNSA. Trimming removed 1 base at V and 2 bases at J, with 6 bases between. The CDR3 covers 14 residues.

CDR3 sequence (DNA): TGTGCCAGCAGCGCTTCAGGGGGCCACTATGGCTACACCTTC. It specifies CASSASGGHYGYTF. The chain recombines TRBV7-2 with TRBJ1-2; TRBD1 aligns across 8 bases. J lost 3 bases, V lost 5 bases, and 5 bases had no gene match. CDR3 size: 14 residues. Looked up from germline, CDR1 is SGHTA and CDR2 is FQGNSA.